Here is one TCR beta chain with its context. Trimming cost V 7 bases and J 2 bases; bases outside gene matches: 18. CDR3 length equals 19 residues. CDR1 and CDR2 from the germline V gene are MNHEY and SMNVEV (reference sequence). This record belongs to a study of blood T cell repertoires in COVID-19. Clones were sequenced by immunoSEQ multiplex PCR, and TCRdb holds only the in-frame ones, with some missing. The data show almost 95,000 clones, approximately 88% seen once. Sequencing was carried out using peripheral blood. The source is a woman aged 60-70 years with COVID-19, enrolled during active disease. This rearrangement joins TRBV27 to TRBJ1-5; 9 nucleotides match TRBD1. Here the CDR3 DNA reads TGTGCCAGCAAGGGTTTAGGACAGGGGAATAATAATGGCAATCAGCCCCAGCATTTT. It encodes CASKGLGQGNNNGNQPQHF.